The source of this T cell receptor beta chain is a study of blood T cells in healthy people across ages. Healthy Caucasian individuals from Russia aged about 6 to 100 served as donors. Then a second PCR, running about 6 to 11 cycles, was carried out with a sample-barcoded 5' primer and a J-beta primer mix. TCRdb reprocessed the 5' RACE reads with MiXCR, giving one entry per CDR3 protein. The data contain approximately 600,000 distinct CDR3 sequences, roughly 50% of them singletons. Losses at the gene ends were 7 bases for V and 6 bases for J; bases not matched to a gene: 11. The CDR3 contains 14 residues. Per the germline V gene, CDR1 is DFQATT and CDR2 is SNEGSKA (reference sequence).

The chain carries TRBV20-1 and TRBJ2-1; 8 bases agree with TRBD1. Sequences were obtained from blood. This TCR was recovered from a man in his fifties or sixties in good health. The CDR3 DNA reads TGCAGTGTAAAAGGACAGGGTCTCGGCAATGAGCAGTTCTTC. Translation gives CSVKGQGLGNEQFF.